This TCR beta chain was sequenced during a study of cutaneous CD30+ T cell lymphoproliferative disorder and hepatitis E (dated by TCRdb to 2016 to 2019). Regarding this clone: The target of this receptor is not known. No base qualities exist here, and no much larger clone lies one base off it.

The CDR3 sequence holds 18 residues, the cysteine and phenylalanine included. The DNA shown is the 54-base CDR3, in frame from base 1. CDR1 and CDR2, looked up from the germline V gene, are KGHSH and LQKENI. Clipping removes 2 bases from V and 3 bases from J, with 9 as the unmatched junction base count. The library was prepared using the immunoSEQ multiplex PCR assay. Entries here come from immuneACCESS through TCRdb and include only in-frame sequences with V and J called. Some clones fail to appear in such tables; in the studies checked, an unresolved V gene covers under half of the shortfall, and the cause of the remainder is unknown. Across this sample there are thousands of clones, with just under 75% seen only once. Of the sample, more than 0.9% falls within the top ten clones.

The chain is made from TRBV18 and TRBJ1-3; the central 11 bases match TRBD1. Sequencing was carried out using blood. The receptor comes from a human donor with a cutaneous T cell lymphoproliferative disorder associated with hepatitis E virus. The CDR3 amino acid sequence is: CASSPGIGQGAYGNTIYF. The nucleotides are TGTGCCAGCTCACCAGGAATTGGACAGGGGGCTTATGGAAACACCATATATTTT.